This record looks at one TCR beta chain sequence and its context. This clone was found a few times. Its specific antigen is unknown. Within one base of it there is no much larger clone, and no base qualities were kept. The entire amount of isolated RNA was reverse transcribed using the High Capacity cDNA Reverse Transcription Kit, so the sequenced TCRB transcripts were expressed ones. Deep immunoSEQ sequencing was performed on naive, central memory and regulatory T cell samples, with an average of approximately 4 million total reads per sample. Sorted cells were lysed in RLT buffer, and RNA was extracted using DNase-treated RNeasy Micro or Mini kits according to cell number. To prevent cross-contamination, every cell subset was processed on its own, while patient and healthy donor samples were processed together. Using the immunoSEQ multiplex PCR, TCRB sequences were amplified from cDNA into 87-bp fragments spanning the CDR3 region. Amplicons were sequenced on the Illumina HiSeq platform. In the original analysis: Synthetic template baselines were used to correct PCR bias computationally, reads within Hamming distance 2 were collapsed together, and singletons that could not be merged were discarded. Reads were aligned to IMGT to assign V, D and J genes, CDR3 length, and insertions or deletions at six rearrangement sites. Within each subset, clonotype counts were normalized to sorted cell number, and only after that were true diversity and Gini coefficients computed with the tcR R package. Repertoire sharing was quantified using the overlap coefficient calculated on TCRB nucleotide sequences. Out-of-frame TCRB sequences from naive cells were analyzed as a proxy for the pre-selection repertoire. Held by TCRdb, this immuneACCESS table contains in-frame sequences only and omits some clones. Under half of the omission traces to an unresolved V gene where checked; the cause of the rest is unknown. V and J calls and clone size are those listed in that table; D and trimming were worked out from the DNA. For this sample there are about 660,000 clones; roughly an eighth appear just once. Jointly, the top ten make up 0.03% to 0.045% of the sample.

Each donor gave one peripheral blood draw, roughly 110 mL on average, collected into heparinised tubes. Using a panel that included CD45RO, CCR7, CD25, CD127, CD95 and CD27, naive, central memory, regulatory and stem cell-like memory CD4+ T cells were sorted on a BD FACSAria II. Purity was above 98% for every sorted population. PBMCs were isolated immediately by Lymphoprep density gradient centrifugation and stained directly without culture. So that batch effects would be minimized, each experiment stained and sorted samples in pairs, pairing one healthy donor with one patient. This sample was included in a study of beta chain features in type 1 diabetes (dated by TCRdb to 2016 to 2019). Turning to the overall study: No differences in mean age, gender distribution, total cell number or subset yield were found between patients and healthy donors. The study compared the TCRB repertoires of sorted circulating CD4+ T cell subsets in recently diagnosed type 1 diabetes patients with those in matched healthy donors. Regulatory and stem cell-like memory subsets were obtained from only 8 patients and about eight healthy donors, while naive and central memory subsets were obtained from all 28 donors. A total of about 110,000,000 sorted cells were examined across all samples, and a strong correlation was observed between cell number per subset and RNA yield. Broad study findings and their caveats: Because cDNA rather than genomic DNA was sequenced, highly expressing activated cells could have been over-represented, although no difference in activation and CD3 levels was found between groups. The naive, central memory and regulatory TCRB repertoires appeared to resemble one another more closely among patients than among healthy donors. A moderate but significant shortening of TCRB CDR3 length was observed in type 1 diabetes patients in all four CD4+ subsets. HLA sub-analyses involved small numbers of individuals, so any influence of HLA type on TCRB rearrangement remained unresolved. Patients with type 1 diabetes made fewer insertions and deleted more nucleotides at VDJ recombination sites, implying thymic rearrangement abnormalities. PCR might favor shorter templates, but patient and control samples were amplified and corrected together, so any skew would affect both groups equally.

Trimming at the junction amounts to 4 bases on V and 3 bases on J, and the germline ends lie 14 bases apart. The cysteine opens and the phenylalanine closes a CDR3 of 14 amino acids. The retained sequence is limited to the CDR3, 42 bases, with the frame set at the first base. The germline V gene yields SQVTM for CDR1 and ANQGSEA for CDR2. The rearrangement combines TRBV29-1 with TRBJ2-3; the D gene identity is not certain. The TCR was taken from a man between 18 and 35 years old with type 1 diabetes. Material for sequencing was naive CD4+ T cells from blood. The sample's cell subset or site label, in plain terms: true naive CD4+ T cells. The CDR3 region has the sequence CSVGPTGLTDTQYF. The nucleotide sequence reads TGCAGCGTTGGGCCAACTGGGCTTACAGATACGCAGTATTTT.